This T cell receptor beta chain is drawn from a study of T cell changes during pregnancy in multiple sclerosis. The CDR3 sequence is 13 residues long. V was clipped by 6 bases and J by 4 bases, with 12 bases between them. CDR1 LNHDA and CDR2 SQIVND come from the germline V gene (reference sequence). The protocol was immunoSEQ multiplex PCR, while the TCRdb copy is restricted to in-frame clones and leaves out a portion. The sample consists of 30,000 to 45,000 clones, about 91% of them appearing once. Here the sequenced sample was CD8+ T cells from peripheral blood mononuclear cells, taken before pregnancy. The clonotype comes from a female donor with multiple sclerosis, enrolled in a pregnancy study. The chain couples TRBV19 to TRBJ1-1; D may be TRBD1 (5 bases). CDR3 bases: TGTGCCAGTAGAACCCCAGGGCTCACTGAAGCTTTCTTT. Encoded protein: CASRTPGLTEAFF.